The 11 T cell receptor beta chains listed next were all sequenced from one sample in a study of breast tumors, draining lymph nodes, adjacent tissues. TCRdb fed the multiplex PCR reads into MiXCR, producing one record per CDR3 protein. The sample has under 250,000 distinct CDR3 sequences; approximately 31% are singletons. The lymph nodes were axillary draining lymph nodes from breast cancer patients. Specimen: axillary lymph node tissue. These receptors all stem from a female donor with breast cancer. Some clones in this sample may be carry-over from other donors' samples.

This clonotype was detected ten times or more. J is TRBJ2-3 and V is TRBV11-3; 12 bases align to TRBD2. This CDR3 region has 17 residues. V trimming: 5 bases; J trimming: 4 bases; junction bases outside the gene matches: 10. CDR1 and CDR2 from the germline V gene are SGHNT and YENEEA. CDR3 loop: CASSPRTSGNGADTQYF. The CDR3 DNA reads as TGTGCCAGCAGCCCTCGGACTAGCGGGAATGGGGCAGATACGCAGTATTTT.

This clonotype was detected ten times or more. This rearrangement joins TRBV20-1 to TRBJ2-1; possibly TRBD2 for D (6 bases). The CDR3 sequence is 13 residues long. Germline V CDR1 and CDR2: DFQATT, SNEGSKA (reference sequence). Between the trimmed V and J ends, which lost 3 bases and 8 bases, there was a span of 14 bases. In DNA form, the CDR3 reads TGCAGTGCTAGGGTGACTAGTTCTGATGAGCAGTTCTTC. As protein: CSARVTSSDEQFF.

As regards this clonotype: The CDR3 does not close with the conserved phenylalanine or tryptophan, likely indicating a read error. The chain has TRBV9 and TRBJ2-3, with D unresolved. Per the germline V gene, CDR1 is SGDLS and CDR2 is YYNGEE. This CDR3 is 13 amino acids long. Trimming stripped 4 bases from V and 1 base from J, with 7 bases between. The CDR3 spells CASSLIGTDTQYL. The CDR3 DNA reads as TGTGCCAGCAGCTTGATCGGCACAGATACGCAGTATCTT.

This clonotype has a count of ten or more. This chain uses TRBV7-9 with TRBJ2-1; 7 nucleotides agree with TRBD2. This CDR3 has 13 residues. Germline-derived CDR1 and CDR2 are SEHNR and FQNEAQ (reference sequence). The ends lost 4 bases at V and 6 bases at J; junction bases unmatched: 3. The CDR3 coding sequence is TGTGCCAGCAGCTCTAGCGGAGCCAATGAGCAGTTCTTC. Translated: CASSSSGANEQFF.

This clonotype was seen repeatedly, ten times or more. The rearrangement links TRBV6-5 to TRBJ2-2, with a possible D match to TRBD1 (6 bases). The CDR3 is made up of 15 amino acids. Germline assignment: CDR1 MNHEY and CDR2 SVGAGI. V dropped 6 bases and J dropped 5 bases, with 16 bases sitting between them. CDR3 DNA sequence: TGTGCCAGCAGCTACGGGACAAGGCGGACCGGGGAGCTGTTTTTT. Encoded protein: CASSYGTRRTGELFF.

This rearrangement joins TRBV27 to TRBJ1-5; D is unresolved. CDR1 and CDR2 from the germline V gene are MNHEY and SMNVEV (reference sequence). The CDR3 spans 17 residues. V was cut by 6 bases and J by 0 bases, with 18 bases left in between. CDR3 nucleotides: TGTGCCAGCAGCGGTAGCACAAGACTTGATAGCAATCAGCCCCAGCATTTT. This sequence encodes CASSGSTRLDSNQPQHF.

The rearrangement joins TRBV18 to TRBJ2-3, with 9 bases aligning to TRBD2. CDR3 size: 18 residues. Germline CDR1 reads KGHSH; CDR2 reads LQKENI. Losses at the gene ends were 3 bases for V and 1 base for J; bases not matched to a gene: 11. CDR3 nucleotide sequence: TGTGCCAGCTCACCGGACGGCGGGAGGGCCCTCGGCACAGATACGCAGTATTTT. It is translated as CASSPDGGRALGTDTQYF.

This clonotype showed up many times. Possible read error: a much larger clone is one base away. The chain uses TRBV11-1 and TRBJ1-6, with D possibly TRBD1 on 5 matching bases. The CDR3 spans 15 residues. CDR1 SGHAT and CDR2 FQDESV come from the germline V gene (reference sequence). CDR3 protein: CASSLVEGDRSPLRF. CDR3 nucleotides: TGTGCCAGCAGCTTAGTTGAAGGGGATCGATCACCCCTCCGCTTT.

The chain links TRBV7-2 to TRBJ1-1; 7 bases are a match to TRBD1. Germline lookup yields CDR1 SGHTA and CDR2 FQGNSA. V trimming: 8 bases; J trimming: 0 bases; junction bases outside the gene matches: 3. This CDR3 contains 13 residues. This CDR3 is CASGGQLNTEAFF. DNA of the CDR3: TGTGCCAGCGGGGGACAGCTGAACACTGAAGCTTTCTTT. Combining the CDR3 with reference TRBV7-2 and TRBJ1-1 gives the whole variable domain GAGVSQSPSNKVTEKGKDVELRCDPISGHTALYWYRQSLGQGLEFLIYFQGNSAPDKSGLPSDRFSAERTGGSVSTLTIQRTQQEDSAVYLCASGGQLNTEAFFGQGTRLTVV.

This clonotype occurred many times. The V gene is TRBV19, the J gene TRBJ2-2, with D tentatively TRBD1 or TRBD2 (5 bases each). Germline lookup yields CDR1 LNHDA and CDR2 SQIVND (reference sequence). The CDR3 length is 13 residues. V was shortened by 11 bases and J by 8 bases, with 18 bases between the two germline ends. Written as DNA, the CDR3 is TGTGCCTCTCAAGGCGAGGGGAGAGGGGAGCTGTTTTTT. Translating gives CASQGEGRGELFF.

This clonotype was observed many times. V and J are TRBV10-3 and TRBJ2-1; 11 nucleotides agree with TRBD2. This CDR3 spans 17 amino acids. In germline, CDR1 is ENHRY, CDR2 SYGVKD. J was trimmed by 5 bases and V by 0 bases; bases with no gene match: 6. CDR3 loop: CAISESLAGGGHNEQFF. DNA of the CDR3: TGTGCCATCAGTGAGTCGTTAGCGGGAGGGGGACACAATGAGCAGTTCTTC.